This TCR beta chain appears in the sequencing data of a study of T-cell memory formation after mild COVID-19. Background on the study: TCR clustering was largely donor specific.

The CDR3 runs 13 residues. V lost 2 bases to trimming and J lost 2 bases, with 6 bases between them. Germline CDR1 reads SGHRS; CDR2 reads YFSETQ. This clonotype was recorded many times. Its antigen is still unknown. It was 5'RACE with constant-segment primers that produced the TCR alpha and TCR beta cDNA libraries, which carried sample barcodes and UMIs. TCRdb used MiXCR to reprocess the 5' RACE reads, holding one entry per CDR3 protein. Counted here are roughly 280,000 distinct CDR3 sequences, less than 9.5% occurring once; the ten biggest clones make up approximately 22%. Regarding the study as a whole: Among clones peaking at day 37 in the second wave, SARS-CoV-2 specificity remained unconfirmed. A second wave expanding day 15 to 37 was CD4+-biased; contracting clones were balanced.

This chain connects TRBV5-1 to TRBJ2-3, with unresolved D. The sequence came from a man younger than 35 who had mild COVID-19 (a few samples of this study predate the infection). Cell type and time point are not known. The sequenced sample was PBMCs or a T cell subset sorted from them (not recorded which). The DNA for the CDR3 is TGCGCCAGCAGCTTACTTCCCACAGATACGCAGTATTTT. Translated, it gives CASSLLPTDTQYF.